This T cell receptor beta chain stems from a study of T cell repertoires in ileal Crohn's disease. For the study at large: Every patient was operated on for stricturing (roughly 61%) or penetrating (around 40%) complications.

The method was immunoSEQ multiplex PCR; TCRdb's version includes in-frame clones alone and lacks a portion of them. This table has about 8,200 clones, around 96% appearing once. The study, taken as a whole, reports: Clonality above 26.8% at surgery always came with endoscopic recurrence.

V lost 7 bases, J lost 3 bases, and 8 bases stayed unmatched. The CDR3 extends over 15 amino acids. Per the germline V gene, CDR1 is MGHDK and CDR2 is SYGVNS. In regard to this clone: The antigen remains undetermined.

This sequence joins TRBV25-1 and TRBJ1-5; 8 positions match TRBD1. Sequencing used ileal tissue. This clonotype originated in an adult with Crohn's disease. CDR3 loop: CASTLQGQDNQPQHF. DNA of the CDR3: TGTGCCAGCACCCTCCAGGGACAGGACAATCAGCCCCAGCATTTT.